These 8 T cell receptor beta chains were sequenced from one sample in a study of T cell responses to AZD1222 COVID-19 vaccine. Sequencing used immunoSEQ multiplex PCR; TCRdb keeps in-frame clones, though not all of them. The top ten clones hold 4.2% of a sample with 100,000 to 150,000 clones, around 90% of them seen once. This sample comprised peripheral blood, obtained on day 0 of AZD1222 vaccination. These receptors all come from an adult in good health.

The chain employs TRBV18 and TRBJ2-5, with TRBD2 as a possible D gene (6 bases). Looked up from germline, CDR1 is KGHSH and CDR2 is LQKENI. This CDR3 spans 15 amino acids. Trimming cost V 3 bases and J 1 base, with 12 bases left between them. The CDR3 nucleotides are TGTGCCAGCTCACCGTACGTGGGAGGCCAAGAGACCCAGTACTTC. Protein product: CASSPYVGGQETQYF.

The chain links TRBV5-6 to TRBJ1-2; 7 nucleotides align to TRBD1. CDR1 is SGHDT, CDR2 YYEEEE, per germline. The ends lost 3 bases at V and 4 bases at J; junction bases unmatched: 9. This CDR3 region has 15 residues. The CDR3 DNA is TGTGCCAGCAGCTACCGGGACAGAAACCGCTATGGCTACACCTTC. Encoded protein: CASSYRDRNRYGYTF.

A single count supports this clone. CDR3 sequence (DNA): TGTGCCAGCAGCCTTGGGGACGGCTATGGCTACACCTTC. The encoded protein is CASSLGDGYGYTF. The V gene is TRBV6-2 or TRBV6-3, the J gene TRBJ1-2, with D possibly being TRBD1 (5 bases). CDR3 length: 13 amino acids. Trimming removed 6 bases at V and 4 bases at J, with 12 bases between. Germline V CDR1 and CDR2: MNHEY, SVGEGT.

The rearrangement links TRBV19 to TRBJ1-5; D is perhaps TRBD1 (5 bases). Germline CDR1 LNHDA, CDR2 SQIVND (reference sequence). This CDR3 is built from 14 residues. V lost 6 bases, J lost 7 bases, and 16 bases lay in between. The CDR3 nucleotides are TGTGCCAGTAGGAGGGACGCCTCGCGGCAGCCCCAGCATTTT. The encoded protein is CASRRDASRQPQHF.

V usage is TRBV5-6 and J usage is TRBJ1-1; 8 nucleotides align to TRBD1. In germline, CDR1 is SGHDT, CDR2 YYEEEE. There are 14 residues in the CDR3. V trimming: 4 bases; J trimming: 4 bases; junction bases outside the gene matches: 6. The CDR3 DNA reads as TGTGCCAGCAGCATGGCAGGGGGCGGCACTGAAGCTTTCTTT. Translated: CASSMAGGGTEAFF.

V gene TRBV6-5 combines with J gene TRBJ1-2; D ambiguous. The germline CDR1 and CDR2 sequences are MNHEY and SVGAGI. The CDR3 extends over 13 amino acids. Between the trimmed V and J ends, which lost 4 bases and 6 bases, there was a span of 12 bases. The CDR3 DNA is TGTGCCAGCAGTTTTTATAACAAGAATGGCTACACCTTC. Amino acids: CASSFYNKNGYTF.

The J gene is TRBJ2-3, the V gene TRBV12-5; unclear D gene. The germline V gene encodes CDR1 LGHNT and CDR2 FRNRAP. V was trimmed by 3 bases and J by 2 bases, leaving 9 bases between them. The CDR3 length is 14 residues. The CDR3 loop reads CASGLGSHTDTQYF. CDR3 nucleotide sequence: TGTGCTAGTGGTTTAGGGTCCCACACAGATACGCAGTATTTT.

The rearrangement joins TRBV7-2 to TRBJ2-3, with 10 bases that match TRBD2. This CDR3 comprises 16 residues. CDR1 and CDR2 from the germline V gene are SGHTA and FQGNSA. V gave up 2 bases and J gave up 2 bases; unmatched junction bases: 4. CDR3 region: CASSLSSGGVTDTQYF. CDR3 nucleotide sequence: TGTGCCAGCAGCTTATCTAGCGGGGGAGTCACAGATACGCAGTATTTT.